The rows below give T cell receptor beta chains drawn from one sample of a study of blood T cells in healthy people across ages. In TCRdb, the 5' RACE reads were re-called with MiXCR into one record per CDR3 protein. The sample yields 750,000 to 950,000 distinct CDR3 sequences, about 55% seen once. The specimen was blood. All receptors derive from a man older than 75 in good health. Each CDR3 is given with its conserved first and last residue. The D gene is left open where the match is weak. Some rows have no size entry. The others give once, few or many, or a class for an expanded clone.

>TRBV20-1|-|TRBJ1-5|-
TGCAGTGCTAGTACGGGCACCGGCAGAAATCAGCCCCAGCATTTT
CSASTGTGRNQPQHF
>TRBV2|-|TRBJ2-3|-
TGTGCCAGCAGGGTATACAGGGAGGATACGCAGTATTTT
CASRVYREDTQYF
>TRBV5-1|few|TRBJ2-5|TRBD2
TGCGCCAGCAGTCAAGGGACTAGCGGGAGGGAAGAGACCCAGTACTTC
CASSQGTSGREETQYF
>TRBV20-1|few|TRBJ2-7|-
TGCAGTGCTAGAGTGGATGCCGGTAGCGTCAACGAGCAGTACTTC
CSARVDAGSVNEQYF
>TRBV6-2/TRBV6-3|-|TRBJ1-2|-
TGTGCCAGCAGTTATGGGCCAGGCTACTATGGCTACACCTTC
CASSYGPGYYGYTF
>TRBV24-1|-|TRBJ2-5|-
TGTGCCACCAGTGATTTGTCAGGGCCCCGGGAGACCCAGTACTTC
CATSDLSGPRETQYF
>TRBV5-6|-|TRBJ2-7|TRBD2
TGTGCCAGCAGCGGACTAGTCTCCTACGAGCAGTACTTC
CASSGLVSYEQYF
>TRBV29-1|-|TRBJ2-1|-
TGCAGCGTTGCACCAAGGAGCTCCTACAATGAGCAGTTCTTC
CSVAPRSSYNEQFF
>TRBV4-1|-|TRBJ1-2|TRBD1
TGCGCCAGCAGCCTGGGACAGGGCTACGGCTATGGCTACACCTTC
CASSLGQGYGYGYTF
>TRBV6-2/TRBV6-3|-|TRBJ2-7|TRBD1
TGTGCCAGCAGCGACAGGGTGGCATCCTACGAGCAGTACTTC
CASSDRVASYEQYF
>TRBV2|-|TRBJ1-1|-
TGTGCCAGCAGTGCGGACTCGAACACTGAAGCTTTCTTT
CASSADSNTEAFF
>TRBV5-8|few|TRBJ1-2|-
TGTGCCAGCAGCTTGGAGGGGGACCTAATCTACTATGGCTACACCTTC
CASSLEGDLIYYGYTF
>TRBV6-2/TRBV6-3|-|TRBJ2-2|-
TGTGCCAGCAGTTGGCCTACAGCGGGTCCCGGGGAGCTGTTTTTT
CASSWPTAGPGELFF
>TRBV29-1|few|TRBJ2-5|TRBD2
TGCAGCGTTGAAGACCAGACTAGCGGGAGGGCCGGGAAGACCCAGTACTTC
CSVEDQTSGRAGKTQYF
>TRBV20-1|few|TRBJ2-1|-
TGCAGTGCCATCAGGGACCCGAGCTCCTACAATGAGCAGTTCTTC
CSAIRDPSSYNEQFF
>TRBV7-2|-|TRBJ2-1|TRBD2
TGTGCCACGCGGGAGAGCTCCTACAATGAGCAGTTCTTC
CATRESSYNEQFF
>TRBV20-1|-|TRBJ2-3|TRBD1
TGCAGTGCTAGAGGGGGCGGACAGGCCACAGATACGCAGTATTTT
CSARGGGQATDTQYF
>TRBV4-1|few|TRBJ2-3|-
TGCGCCAGCAGCCCGGGACCCCGCACAGATACGCAGTATTTT
CASSPGPRTDTQYF
>TRBV4-2|-|TRBJ1-1|TRBD1
TGTGCCAGCAGCCAGGCTACAGGGGATACTGAAGCTTTCTTT
CASSQATGDTEAFF
>TRBV7-2|-|TRBJ2-1|TRBD2
TGTGCCAGCAGCCTGCTAGCGGGAGGGCCTCCCTACAATGAGCAGTTCTTC
CASSLLAGGPPYNEQFF
>TRBV5-1|few|TRBJ1-5|-
TGCGCCAGCAGCTTGTCGGGAGACTACAATCAGCCCCAGCATTTT
CASSLSGDYNQPQHF
>TRBV12-3/TRBV12-4|-|TRBJ2-1|TRBD2
TGTGCCAGCAGTCCCTCGGCGACTAGCGGGGACAATGAGCAGTTCTTC
CASSPSATSGDNEQFF
>TRBV5-1|-|TRBJ2-5|-
TGCGCCAGCAGTTTTTGGGGGAACCACCAAGAGACCCAGTACTTC
CASSFWGNHQETQYF
>TRBV5-1|-|TRBJ2-3|-
TGCGCCAGCAGCTTGAAGGGGCCTAGCACAGATACGCAGTATTTT
CASSLKGPSTDTQYF
>TRBV5-1|-|TRBJ1-2|-
TGCGCCAGCAGCTTTGGGGGAAAGGGCTACACCTTC
CASSFGGKGYTF
>TRBV27|-|TRBJ2-5|TRBD1
TGTGCCAGCAAATATTTAGACAGGGTTGGGGAGACCCAGTACTTC
CASKYLDRVGETQYF
>TRBV3-1|few|TRBJ2-6|-
TGTGCCAGCACCAGGGGGGGTGGCTCTGGGGCCAACGTCCTGACTTTC
CASTRGGGSGANVLTF
>TRBV9|few|TRBJ1-5|-
TGTGCCAGCAGCGCGACGACAGAGTTTAGTCAGCCCCAGCATTTT
CASSATTEFSQPQHF
>TRBV3-1|-|TRBJ2-7|-
TGTGCCAGCAGCCGACAGGCCACCTACGAGCAGTACTTC
CASSRQATYEQYF